The sequence of this TCR beta chain was determined in a study of T cell repertoires in cytomegalovirus infection. The V end lost 1 base, the J end lost 2 bases, and 11 bases lay between the germline ends. CDR3 length: 15 residues. CDR1 is SGHTA, CDR2 FQGNSA, per germline. TCRdb reprocessed the reads via MiXCR and lists one record per CDR3 protein. Of approximately 990,000 distinct CDR3 sequences in the sample, about 33% were seen once. Many counts were recorded for this clonotype. Its specificity is unknown. The rearrangement joins TRBV7-2 to TRBJ1-2; no firm D call. This TCR was recovered from a human donor in good health (CMV status not recorded). Some clones in this sample may be carry-over from other donors' samples. Sequencing used cultured CD8+ T cells from PBMCs, obtained from culture after CMV antigen stimulation. The CDR3 DNA follows: TGTGCCAGCAGCTTAGGACTTAGAATGAACTATGGCTACACCTTC. This sequence encodes CASSLGLRMNYGYTF.